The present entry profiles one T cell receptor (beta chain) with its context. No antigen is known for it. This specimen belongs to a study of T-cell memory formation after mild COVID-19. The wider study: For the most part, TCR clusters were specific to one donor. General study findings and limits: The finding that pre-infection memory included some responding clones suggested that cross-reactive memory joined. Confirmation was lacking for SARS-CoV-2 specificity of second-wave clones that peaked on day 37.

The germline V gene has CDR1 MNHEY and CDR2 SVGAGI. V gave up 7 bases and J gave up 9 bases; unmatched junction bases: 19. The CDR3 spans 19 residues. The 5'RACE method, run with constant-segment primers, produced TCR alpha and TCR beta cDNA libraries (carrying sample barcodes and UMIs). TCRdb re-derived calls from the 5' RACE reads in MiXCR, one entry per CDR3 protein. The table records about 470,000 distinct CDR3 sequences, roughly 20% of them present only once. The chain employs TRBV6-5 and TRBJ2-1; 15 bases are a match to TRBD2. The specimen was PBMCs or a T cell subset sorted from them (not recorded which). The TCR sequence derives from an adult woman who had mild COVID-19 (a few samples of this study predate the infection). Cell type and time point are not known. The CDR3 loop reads CASNHHPSGLAGGPPEQFF. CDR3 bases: TGTGCCAGCAACCATCACCCCTCGGGACTAGCGGGGGGCCCCCCTGAGCAGTTCTTC.